At least ten counts were recorded for the clone carrying this TCR beta chain. Its antigen is unknown. Germline-derived CDR1 and CDR2 are SGHTA and FQGNSA. This CDR3 region has 16 residues. V was clipped by 5 bases and J by 2 bases; unmatched bases: 6. The data stem from a study of beta chain features in type 1 diabetes. Study-level points and caveats: Type 1 diabetes patients showed a moderate but significant shortening of TCRB CDR3s in all four CD4+ subsets. Still unanswered here is whether HLA type influences TCRB rearrangement.

Stem cell-like memory, regulatory, central memory and naive CD4+ cells were sorted via CD45RO/CCR7/CD25/CD127/CD95/CD27. Every isolated RNA sample was fully reverse transcribed, so sequencing captured expressed TCRB transcripts. Method: immunoSEQ multiplex PCR; TCRdb's copy keeps in-frame clones and lacks some. The sample holds approximately 150,000 clones, roughly a tenth seen once. The source material was naive CD4+ T cells from blood. The TCR was taken from a young man in good health. The rearrangement joins TRBV7-2 to TRBJ2-3; 11 bases fit TRBD2. The CDR3 nucleotides are TGTGCCAGCAGCCCGCCTAGCGGGGGGCTCACAGATACGCAGTATTTT. Protein product: CASSPPSGGLTDTQYF.